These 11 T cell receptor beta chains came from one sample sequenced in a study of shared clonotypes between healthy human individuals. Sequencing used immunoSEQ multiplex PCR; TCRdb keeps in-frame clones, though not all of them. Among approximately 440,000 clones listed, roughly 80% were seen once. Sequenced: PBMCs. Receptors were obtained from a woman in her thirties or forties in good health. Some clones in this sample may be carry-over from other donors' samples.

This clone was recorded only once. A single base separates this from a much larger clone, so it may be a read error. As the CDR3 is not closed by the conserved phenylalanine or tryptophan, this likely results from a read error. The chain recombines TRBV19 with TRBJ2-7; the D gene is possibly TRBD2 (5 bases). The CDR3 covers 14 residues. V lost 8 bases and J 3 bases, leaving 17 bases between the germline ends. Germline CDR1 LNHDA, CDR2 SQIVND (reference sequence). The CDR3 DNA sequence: TGTGCCAGTTCGAACTTTGGTCGGGACTACGAGCAGTACCTC. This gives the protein CASSNFGRDYEQYL.

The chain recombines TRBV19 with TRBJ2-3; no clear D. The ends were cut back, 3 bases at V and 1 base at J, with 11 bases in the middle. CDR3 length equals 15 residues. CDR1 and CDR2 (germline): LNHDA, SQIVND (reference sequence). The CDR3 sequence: CASSISSIGTDTQYF. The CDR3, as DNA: TGTGCCAGTAGTATTTCCAGTATAGGCACAGATACGCAGTATTTT.

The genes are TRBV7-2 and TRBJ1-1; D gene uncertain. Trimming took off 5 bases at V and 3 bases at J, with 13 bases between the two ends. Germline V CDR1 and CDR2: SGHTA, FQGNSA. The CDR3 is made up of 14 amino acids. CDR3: CASSAKGEYTEAFF. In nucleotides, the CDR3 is TGTGCCAGCAGCGCTAAAGGAGAATACACTGAAGCTTTCTTT.

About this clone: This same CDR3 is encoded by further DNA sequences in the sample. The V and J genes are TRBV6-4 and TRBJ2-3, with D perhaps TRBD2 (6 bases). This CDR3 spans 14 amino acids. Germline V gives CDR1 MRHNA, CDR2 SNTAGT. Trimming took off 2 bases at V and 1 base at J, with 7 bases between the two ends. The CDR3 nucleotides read TGTGCCAGCAGTGACGGCGGGGGCACAGATACGCAGTATTTT. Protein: CASSDGGGTDTQYF.

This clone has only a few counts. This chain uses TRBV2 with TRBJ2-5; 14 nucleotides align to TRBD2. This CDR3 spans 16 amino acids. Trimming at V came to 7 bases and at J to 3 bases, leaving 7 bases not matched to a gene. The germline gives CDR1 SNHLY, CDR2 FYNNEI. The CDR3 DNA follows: TGTGCCAGCAACACGGGACTAGCGGGAGAGGAAGAGACCCAGTACTTC. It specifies CASNTGLAGEEETQYF.

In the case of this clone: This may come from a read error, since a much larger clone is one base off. Written as DNA, the CDR3 is TGTGCCAGCAGCCGGGACCCCCAAGAGACCCAGTACTTC. Protein sequence: CASSRDPQETQYF. The chain is built from TRBV7-3 and TRBJ2-5; D may be TRBD1 or TRBD2 (5 bases each). The CDR3 is 13 residues long. Looked up from germline, CDR1 is SGHTA and CDR2 is FQGTGA. V was clipped by 5 bases and J by 1 base, with 8 bases between them.

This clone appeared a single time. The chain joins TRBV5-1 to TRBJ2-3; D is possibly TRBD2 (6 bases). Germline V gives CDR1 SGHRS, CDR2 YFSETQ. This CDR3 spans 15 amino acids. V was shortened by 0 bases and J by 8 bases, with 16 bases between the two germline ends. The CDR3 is CASSLAGAGLGTQYF. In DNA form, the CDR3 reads TGCGCCAGCAGCTTGGCGGGAGCGGGCTTAGGTACGCAGTATTTT.

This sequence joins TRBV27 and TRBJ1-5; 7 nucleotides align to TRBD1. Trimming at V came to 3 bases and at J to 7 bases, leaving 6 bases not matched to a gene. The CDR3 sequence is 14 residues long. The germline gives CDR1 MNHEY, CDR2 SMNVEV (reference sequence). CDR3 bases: TGTGCCAGCAGTTTTACGACAGGGTGGCAGCCCCAGCATTTT. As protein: CASSFTTGWQPQHF.

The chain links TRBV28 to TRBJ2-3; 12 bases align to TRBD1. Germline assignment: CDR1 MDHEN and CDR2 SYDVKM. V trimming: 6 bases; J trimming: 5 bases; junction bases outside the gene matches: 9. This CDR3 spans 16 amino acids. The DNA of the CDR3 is TGTGCCAGCAGCGGTCCCGGGACAGGGGGCCGAGATACGCAGTATTTT. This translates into CASSGPGTGGRDTQYF.

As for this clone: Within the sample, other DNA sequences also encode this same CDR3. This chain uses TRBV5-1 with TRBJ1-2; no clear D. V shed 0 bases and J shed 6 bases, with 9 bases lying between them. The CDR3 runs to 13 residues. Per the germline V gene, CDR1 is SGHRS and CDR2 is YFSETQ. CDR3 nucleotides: TGCGCCAGCAGCTTGGGGCAGGTCGATGGCTACACCTTC. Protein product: CASSLGQVDGYTF. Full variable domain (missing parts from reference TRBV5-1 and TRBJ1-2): KAGVTQTPRYLIKTRGQQVTLSCSPISGHRSVSWYQQTPGQGLQFLFEYFSETQRNKGNFPGRFSGRQFSNSRSEMNVSTLELGDSALYLCASSLGQVDGYTFGSGTRLTVV.

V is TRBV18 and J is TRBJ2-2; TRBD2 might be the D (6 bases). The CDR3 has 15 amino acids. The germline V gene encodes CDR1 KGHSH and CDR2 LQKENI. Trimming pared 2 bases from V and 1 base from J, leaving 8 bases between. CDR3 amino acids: CASSPRRENTGELFF. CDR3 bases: TGTGCCAGCTCACCAAGGCGGGAGAACACCGGGGAGCTGTTTTTT.